This TCR beta chain was sequenced in a study of T cell responses to AZD1222 COVID-19 vaccine. About the study: Second doses at about 4 or about 12 weeks were pooled.

Libraries were prepared by immunoSEQ multiplex PCR; TCRdb keeps only in-frame clonotypes and omits some of them. Of 110,000 to 150,000 clones detected, approximately 92% appear once; the ten largest clones hold about 3%. Points from the study as a whole: Spike as a whole was targeted by vaccine-associated CD4 TCRs, dominant at 160-218 and 743-854. Baseline serostatus was positive in only a handful of AZD1222 recipients. Spike-specific TCR breadth and depth went up after people got two AZD1222 doses.

As concerns this clone: What it binds is unknown.

This clonotype was obtained from an adult in good health. The sequenced sample was peripheral blood, obtained on day 0 of AZD1222 vaccination.

The chain's CDR3 is CASSSTGSQVGELFF. CDR3 nucleotide sequence: TGTGCCAGCAGCTCGACAGGGTCTCAGGTCGGGGAGCTGTTTTTT. The chain uses TRBV7-3 and TRBJ2-2; 7 bases match TRBD1. The CDR3 is 15 amino acids. J was trimmed by 7 bases and V by 4 bases; bases with no gene match: 9. The V gene's germline CDR1 is SGHTA and CDR2 FQGTGA.